This T cell receptor (beta chain) was recovered during a study of cytomegalovirus exposure and HLA in healthy donors. Researchers ran the PCR with 60 Vbeta and 13 Jbeta primers. Sequenced by immunoSEQ multiplex PCR; TCRdb stores in-frame clones only, minus some. The sample yields fewer than 250,000 clones, under 80% seen once. Regarding the study as a whole: A cluster of highly shared sequence variants was likely a sequencing artifact. Using a false discovery rate of 0.05, a later analysis showed that 16,000 or so TCR beta sequences were associated with HLA alleles.

A few counts support this clone. What it binds is not known. The CDR3 covers 16 residues. Deletions cut 0 bases from V and 0 bases from J, with 10 bases between. From germline, CDR1 is MNHEY and CDR2 SVGAGI. The V call is TRBV6-5, the J call TRBJ2-3; D remains unclear. This TCR was recovered from a woman in her 30s in good health and CMV-seronegative. The sample comprised PBMCs. The CDR3 DNA is TGTGCCAGCAGTTACTCGATGGCGACTAGCACAGATACGCAGTATTTT. It translates to CASSYSMATSTDTQYF.